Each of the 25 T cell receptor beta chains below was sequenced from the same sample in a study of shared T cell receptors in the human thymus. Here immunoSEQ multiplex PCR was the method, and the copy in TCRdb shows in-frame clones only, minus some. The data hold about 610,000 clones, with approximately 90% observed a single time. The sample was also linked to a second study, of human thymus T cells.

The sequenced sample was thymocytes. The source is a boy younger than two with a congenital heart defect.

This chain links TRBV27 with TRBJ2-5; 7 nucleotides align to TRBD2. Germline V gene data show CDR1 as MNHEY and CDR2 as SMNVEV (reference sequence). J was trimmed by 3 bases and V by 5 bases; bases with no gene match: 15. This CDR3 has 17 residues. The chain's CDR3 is CASSLKGRGRGKETQYF. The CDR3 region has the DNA TGTGCCAGCAGTCTCAAGGGGCGGGGGAGAGGGAAAGAGACCCAGTACTTC.

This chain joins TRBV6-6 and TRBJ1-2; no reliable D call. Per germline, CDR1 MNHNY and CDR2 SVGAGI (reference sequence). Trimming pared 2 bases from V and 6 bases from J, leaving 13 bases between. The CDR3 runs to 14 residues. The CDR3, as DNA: TGTGCCAGCAGTTACGGGAGACGGCCCAATGGCTACACCTTC. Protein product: CASSYGRRPNGYTF.

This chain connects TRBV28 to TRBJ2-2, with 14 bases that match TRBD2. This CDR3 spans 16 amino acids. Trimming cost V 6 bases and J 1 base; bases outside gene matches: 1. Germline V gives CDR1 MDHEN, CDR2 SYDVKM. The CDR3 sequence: CASRGTSGRNTGELFF. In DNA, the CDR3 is TGTGCCAGCAGGGGGACTAGCGGGAGGAACACCGGGGAGCTGTTTTTT.

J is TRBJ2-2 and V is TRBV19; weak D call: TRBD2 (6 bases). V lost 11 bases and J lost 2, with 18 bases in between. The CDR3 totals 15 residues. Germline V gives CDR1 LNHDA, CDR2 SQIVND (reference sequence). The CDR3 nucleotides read TGTGCCTGTGGTGTCGGGAGACGAAACACCGGGGAGCTGTTTTTT. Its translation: CACGVGRRNTGELFF.

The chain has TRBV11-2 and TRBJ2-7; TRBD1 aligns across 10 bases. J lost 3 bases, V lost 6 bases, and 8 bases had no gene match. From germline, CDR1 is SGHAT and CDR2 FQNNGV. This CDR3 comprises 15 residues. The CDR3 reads CASRQGQGPYYEQYF. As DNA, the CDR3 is TGTGCCAGCAGGCAGGGACAGGGGCCCTACTACGAGCAGTACTTC.

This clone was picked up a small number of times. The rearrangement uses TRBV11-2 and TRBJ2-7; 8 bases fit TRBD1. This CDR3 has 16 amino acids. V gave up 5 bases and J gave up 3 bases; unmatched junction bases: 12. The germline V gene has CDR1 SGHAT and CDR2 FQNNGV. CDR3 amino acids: CASSPGQGSVSYEQYF. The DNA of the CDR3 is TGTGCCAGCAGCCCCGGACAGGGCTCCGTAAGCTACGAGCAGTACTTC. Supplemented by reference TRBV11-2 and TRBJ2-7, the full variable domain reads EAGVAQSPRYKIIEKRQSVAFWCNPISGHATLYWYQQILGQGPKLLIQFQNNGVVDDSQLPKDRFSAERLKGVDSTLKIQPAKLEDSAVYLCASSPGQGSVSYEQYFGPGTRLTVT.

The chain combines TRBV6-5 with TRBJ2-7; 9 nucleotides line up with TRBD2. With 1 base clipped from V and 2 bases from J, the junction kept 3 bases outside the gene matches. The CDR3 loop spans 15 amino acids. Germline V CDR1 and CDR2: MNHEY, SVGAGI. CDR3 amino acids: CASSYWLAGPYEQYF. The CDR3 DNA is TGTGCCAGCAGTTACTGGCTAGCGGGACCCTACGAGCAGTACTTC.

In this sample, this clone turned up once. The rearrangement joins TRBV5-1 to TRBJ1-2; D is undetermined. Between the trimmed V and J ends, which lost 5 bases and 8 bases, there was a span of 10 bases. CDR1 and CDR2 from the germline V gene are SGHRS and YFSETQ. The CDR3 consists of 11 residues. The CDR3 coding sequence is TGCGCCAGCAGGGCCACCCTGGGCTACACCTTC. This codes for CASRATLGYTF.

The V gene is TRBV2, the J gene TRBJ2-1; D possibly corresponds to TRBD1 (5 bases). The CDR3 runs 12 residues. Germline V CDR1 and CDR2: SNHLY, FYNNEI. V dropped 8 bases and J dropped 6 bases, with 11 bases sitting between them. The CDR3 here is CASQGFFNEQFF. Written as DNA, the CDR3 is TGTGCCAGCCAGGGTTTCTTCAATGAGCAGTTCTTC.

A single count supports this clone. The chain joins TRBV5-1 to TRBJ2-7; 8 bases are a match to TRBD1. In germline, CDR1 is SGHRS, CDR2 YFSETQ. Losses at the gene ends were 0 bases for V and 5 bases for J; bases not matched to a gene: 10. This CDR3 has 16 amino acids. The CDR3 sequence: CASSLAVRQGFNEQYF. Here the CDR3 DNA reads TGCGCCAGCAGCTTGGCCGTGAGACAGGGGTTCAACGAGCAGTACTTC.

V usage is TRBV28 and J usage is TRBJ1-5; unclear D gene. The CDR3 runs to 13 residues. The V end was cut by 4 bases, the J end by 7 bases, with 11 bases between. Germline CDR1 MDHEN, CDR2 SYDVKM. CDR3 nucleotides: TGTGCCAGCAGTTCCGCCTTCGGGCAGCCCCAGCATTTT. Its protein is CASSSAFGQPQHF.

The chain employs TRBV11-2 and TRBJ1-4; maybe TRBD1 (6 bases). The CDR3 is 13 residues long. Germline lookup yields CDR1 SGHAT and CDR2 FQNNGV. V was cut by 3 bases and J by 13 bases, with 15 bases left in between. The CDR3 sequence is CASSLGKGDRLFF. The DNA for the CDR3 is TGTGCCAGCAGCTTGGGGAAGGGGGATAGACTGTTTTTT.

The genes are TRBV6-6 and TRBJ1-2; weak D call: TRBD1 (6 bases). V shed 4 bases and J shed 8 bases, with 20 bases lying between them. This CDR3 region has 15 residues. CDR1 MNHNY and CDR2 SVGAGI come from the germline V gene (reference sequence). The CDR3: CASSSSITGHLGYTF. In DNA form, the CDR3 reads TGTGCCAGCAGTTCATCGATCACAGGGCACTTAGGCTACACCTTC.

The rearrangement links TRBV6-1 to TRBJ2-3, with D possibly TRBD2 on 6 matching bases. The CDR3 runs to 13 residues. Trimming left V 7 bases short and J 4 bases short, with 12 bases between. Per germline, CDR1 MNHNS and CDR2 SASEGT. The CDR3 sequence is CASMEGFADTQYF. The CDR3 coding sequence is TGTGCCAGCATGGAGGGATTCGCAGATACGCAGTATTTT.

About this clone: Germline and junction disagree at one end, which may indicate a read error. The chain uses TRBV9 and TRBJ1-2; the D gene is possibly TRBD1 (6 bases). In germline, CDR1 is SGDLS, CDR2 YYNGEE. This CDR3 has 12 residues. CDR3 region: CASSEGGDGYPF. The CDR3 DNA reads TGTGCCAGCAGCGAAGGGGGGGATGGCTACCCCTTC.

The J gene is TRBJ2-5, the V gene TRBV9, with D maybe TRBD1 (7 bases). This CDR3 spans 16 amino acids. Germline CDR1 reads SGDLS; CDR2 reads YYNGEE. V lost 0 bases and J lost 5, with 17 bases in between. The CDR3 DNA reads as TGTGCCAGCAGCGTAGAGGGGTCGACAGGGAGGGAGACCCAGTACTTC. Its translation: CASSVEGSTGRETQYF.

CDR3 loop: CASSYRGLASGEQYF. The DNA of the CDR3 is TGTGCCAGCAGCTACCGAGGACTAGCGTCGGGCGAGCAGTACTTC. The chain couples TRBV13 to TRBJ2-5; 9 nucleotides align to TRBD2. The end of the DNA aligns better with TRBJ2-7, so the J call may be wrong. Germline V CDR1 and CDR2: PRHDT, FYEKMQ (reference sequence). This CDR3 is built from 15 residues.

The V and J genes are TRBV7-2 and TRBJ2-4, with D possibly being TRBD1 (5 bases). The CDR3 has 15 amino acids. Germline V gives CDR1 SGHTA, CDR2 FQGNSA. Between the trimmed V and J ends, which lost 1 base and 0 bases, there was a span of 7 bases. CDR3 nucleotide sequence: TGTGCCAGCAGCTTAGGGCAGGGAGCCAAAAACATTCAGTACTTC. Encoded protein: CASSLGQGAKNIQYF. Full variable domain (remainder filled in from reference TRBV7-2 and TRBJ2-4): GAGVSQSPSNKVTEKGKDVELRCDPISGHTALYWYRQSLGQGLEFLIYFQGNSAPDKSGLPSDRFSAERTGGSVSTLTIQRTQQEDSAVYLCASSLGQGAKNIQYFGAGTRLSVL.

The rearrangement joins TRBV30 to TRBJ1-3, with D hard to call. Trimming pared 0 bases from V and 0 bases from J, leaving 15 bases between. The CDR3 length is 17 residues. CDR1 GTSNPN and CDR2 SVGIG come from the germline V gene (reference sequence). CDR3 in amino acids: CAWSVPATIYSGNTIYF. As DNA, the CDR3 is TGTGCCTGGAGTGTACCTGCGACTATCTACTCTGGAAACACCATATATTTT.

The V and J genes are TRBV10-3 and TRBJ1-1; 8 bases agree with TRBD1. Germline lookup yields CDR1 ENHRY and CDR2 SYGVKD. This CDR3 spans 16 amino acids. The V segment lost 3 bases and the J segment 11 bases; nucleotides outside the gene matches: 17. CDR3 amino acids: CAISDGAGGEPVVAFF. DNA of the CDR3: TGTGCCATCAGTGACGGGGCAGGGGGCGAGCCAGTTGTCGCTTTCTTT.

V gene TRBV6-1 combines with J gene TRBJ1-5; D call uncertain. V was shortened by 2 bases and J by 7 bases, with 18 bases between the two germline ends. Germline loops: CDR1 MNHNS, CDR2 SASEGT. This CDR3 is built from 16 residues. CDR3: CASSEFGILGGQPQHF. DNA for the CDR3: TGTGCCAGCAGTGAATTCGGGATCCTGGGAGGACAGCCCCAGCATTTT.

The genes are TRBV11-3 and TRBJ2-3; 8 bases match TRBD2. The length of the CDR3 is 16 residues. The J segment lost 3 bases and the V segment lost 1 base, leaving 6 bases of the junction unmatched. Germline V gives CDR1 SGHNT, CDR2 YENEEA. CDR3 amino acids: CASSLASGSGTDTQYF. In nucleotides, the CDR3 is TGTGCCAGCAGCTTAGCAAGCGGGAGCGGAACAGATACGCAGTATTTT.

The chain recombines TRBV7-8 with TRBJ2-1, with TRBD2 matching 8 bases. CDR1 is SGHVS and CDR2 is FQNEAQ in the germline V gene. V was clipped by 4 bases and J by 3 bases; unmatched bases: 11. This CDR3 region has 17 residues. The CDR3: CASSSRWRLANYNEQFF. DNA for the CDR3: TGTGCCAGCAGCTCCCGGTGGAGACTAGCGAACTACAATGAGCAGTTCTTC.

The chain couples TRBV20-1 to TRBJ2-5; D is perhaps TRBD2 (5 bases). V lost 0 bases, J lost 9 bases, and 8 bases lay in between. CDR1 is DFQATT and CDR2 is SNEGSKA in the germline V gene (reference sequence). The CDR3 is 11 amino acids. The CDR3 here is CSARDHGAQYF. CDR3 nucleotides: TGCAGTGCTAGAGATCACGGGGCCCAGTACTTC.

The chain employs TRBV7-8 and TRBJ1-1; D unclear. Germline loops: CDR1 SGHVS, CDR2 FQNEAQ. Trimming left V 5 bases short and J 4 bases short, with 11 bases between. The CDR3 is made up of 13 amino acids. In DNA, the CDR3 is TGTGCCAGCAGCCCCGGGTCTGGCACTGAAGCTTTCTTT. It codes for CASSPGSGTEAFF.